This T cell receptor (delta chain) is from a study of gamma-delta chains in newborns, infants, children. The germline V gene has CDR1 GEAIGNYY and CDR2 EKD. V was clipped by 3 bases and J by 0 bases, with 11 bases between them. CDR3 length: 17 residues. TCRdb re-called the reads through CATT. Of a few thousand delta-chain clones listed, around 6.2% are singletons. The receptor comes from a child who was a newborn, infant or young child, either healthy, febrile or measles-vaccinated (not recorded which). Sequences were obtained from blood. The chain combines TRDV2 with TRDJ3, with D hard to call. The CDR3 sequence: CACDPLQSSWDTRQMFF. The CDR3, as DNA: TGTGCCTGTGACCCCCTCCAAAGCTCCTGGGACACCCGACAGATGTTTTTC.